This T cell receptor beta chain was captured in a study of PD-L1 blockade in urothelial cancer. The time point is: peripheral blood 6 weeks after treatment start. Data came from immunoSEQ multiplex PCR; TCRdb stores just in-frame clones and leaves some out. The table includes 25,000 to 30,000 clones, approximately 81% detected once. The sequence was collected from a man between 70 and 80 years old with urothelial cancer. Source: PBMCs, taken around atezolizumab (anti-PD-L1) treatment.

CDR3 coding DNA: TGTGCCAGCAGAGAGACAGGGGCCTGGGGTTCACCCCTCCACTTT. Translation gives CASRETGAWGSPLHF. The chain recombines TRBV6-5 with TRBJ1-6; 8 nucleotides match TRBD1. The germline V gene has CDR1 MNHEY and CDR2 SVGAGI. The CDR3 spans 15 residues. The ends lost 6 bases at V and 9 bases at J; junction bases unmatched: 10.